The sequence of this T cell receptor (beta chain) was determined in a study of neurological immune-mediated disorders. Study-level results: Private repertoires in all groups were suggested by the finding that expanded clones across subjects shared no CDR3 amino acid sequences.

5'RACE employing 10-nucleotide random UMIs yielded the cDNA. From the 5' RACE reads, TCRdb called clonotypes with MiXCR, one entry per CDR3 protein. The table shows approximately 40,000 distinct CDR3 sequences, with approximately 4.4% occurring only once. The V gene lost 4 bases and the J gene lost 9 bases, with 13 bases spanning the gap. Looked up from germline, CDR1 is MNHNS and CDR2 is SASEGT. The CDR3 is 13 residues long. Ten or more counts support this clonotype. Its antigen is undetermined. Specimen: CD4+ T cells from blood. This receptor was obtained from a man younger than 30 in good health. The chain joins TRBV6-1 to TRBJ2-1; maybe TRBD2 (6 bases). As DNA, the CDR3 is TGTGCCAGCAGTGTCCTGAGACTAGGTGAGCAGTTCTTC. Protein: CASSVLRLGEQFF.